This T cell receptor (beta chain) was captured in a study of T cell repertoires in ileal Crohn's disease. Across the study: Postoperative therapy was given to about half: approximately 10 thiopurines, about 19 anti-TNF agents. The study, taken as a whole, reports: Every patient over 26.8% clonality showed endoscopic recurrence.

This clone has a handful of counts. Antigen unknown. CDR1 and CDR2 from the germline V gene are ENHRY and SYGVKD. V shed 10 bases, J shed 3 bases, and the junction held 5 bases outside the gene matches. The CDR3 contains 12 residues. Generated by immunoSEQ multiplex PCR, the TCRdb table keeps only in-frame clones and is missing some. Of 14,000 or so clones listed, about 73% are singletons. This clonotype originated in an adult with Crohn's disease. The chain combines TRBV10-3 with TRBJ2-7; TRBD2 matches at 8 bases. Sequencing used ileal tissue. In DNA form, the CDR3 reads TGTGCCACCGGGGGGGGGAGCTACGAGCAGTACTTC. Its protein product is CATGGGSYEQYF.